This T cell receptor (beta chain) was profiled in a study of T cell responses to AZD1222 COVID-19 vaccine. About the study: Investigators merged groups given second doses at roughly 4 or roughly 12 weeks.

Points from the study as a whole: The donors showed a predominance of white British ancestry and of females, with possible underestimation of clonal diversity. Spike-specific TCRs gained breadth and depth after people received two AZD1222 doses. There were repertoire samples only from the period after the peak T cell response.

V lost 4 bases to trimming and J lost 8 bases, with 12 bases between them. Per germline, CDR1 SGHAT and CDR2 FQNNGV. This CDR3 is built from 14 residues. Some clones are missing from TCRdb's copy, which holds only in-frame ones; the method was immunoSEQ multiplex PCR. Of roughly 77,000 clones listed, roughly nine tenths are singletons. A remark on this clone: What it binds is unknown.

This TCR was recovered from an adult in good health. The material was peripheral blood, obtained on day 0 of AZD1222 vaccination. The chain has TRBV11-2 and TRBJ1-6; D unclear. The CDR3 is CASSSGKADSPLHF. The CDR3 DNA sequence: TGTGCCAGCAGCTCCGGGAAAGCTGATTCACCCCTCCACTTT. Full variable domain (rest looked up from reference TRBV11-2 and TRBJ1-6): EAGVAQSPRYKIIEKRQSVAFWCNPISGHATLYWYQQILGQGPKLLIQFQNNGVVDDSQLPKDRFSAERLKGVDSTLKIQPAKLEDSAVYLCASSSGKADSPLHFGNGTRLTVT.